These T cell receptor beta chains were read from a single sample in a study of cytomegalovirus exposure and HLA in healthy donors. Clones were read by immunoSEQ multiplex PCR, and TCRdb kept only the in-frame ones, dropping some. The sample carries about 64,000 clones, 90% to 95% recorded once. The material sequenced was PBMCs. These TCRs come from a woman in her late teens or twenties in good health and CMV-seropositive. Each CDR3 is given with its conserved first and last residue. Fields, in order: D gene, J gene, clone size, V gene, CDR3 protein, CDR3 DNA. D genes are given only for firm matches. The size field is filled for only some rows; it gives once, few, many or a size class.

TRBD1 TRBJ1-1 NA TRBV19 CASSIGQGKNTEAFF TGTGCCAGTAGTATTGGACAGGGAAAGAACACTGAAGCTTTCTTT
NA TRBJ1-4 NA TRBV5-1 CASSLGVGGEKLFF TGCGCCAGCAGCTTGGGTGTCGGGGGTGAAAAACTGTTTTTT
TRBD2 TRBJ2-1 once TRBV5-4 CASSPDGSGGAIEQFF TGTGCCAGCAGCCCCGACGGTAGCGGGGGGGCGATTGAGCAGTTCTTC
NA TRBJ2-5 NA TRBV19 CASSIDSAGQETQYF TGTGCCAGTAGTATAGATAGCGCCGGCCAAGAGACCCAGTACTTC
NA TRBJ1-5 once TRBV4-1 CASSQVMGGDQPQHF TGCGCCAGCAGCCAAGTGATGGGGGGGGATCAGCCCCAGCATTTT
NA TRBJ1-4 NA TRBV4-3 CASSQGRGRHEKLFF TGCGCCAGCAGCCAAGGCAGGGGTAGGCACGAAAAACTGTTTTTT
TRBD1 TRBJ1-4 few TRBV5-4 CASSSGQAKSTNEKLFF TGTGCCAGCAGCTCGGGACAGGCGAAATCAACTAATGAAAAACTGTTTTTT
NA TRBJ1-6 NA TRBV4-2 CASSHHPRTDNYNSPLHF TGTGCCAGCAGCCACCACCCACGGACAGACAATTATAATTCACCCCTCCACTTT
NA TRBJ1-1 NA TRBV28 CASSFRVGHTEAFF TGTGCCAGCAGTTTCAGGGTGGGTCACACTGAAGCTTTCTTT
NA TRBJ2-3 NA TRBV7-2 CASSLDGESTDTQYF TGTGCCAGCAGCTTGGATGGGGAGAGCACAGATACGCAGTATTTT
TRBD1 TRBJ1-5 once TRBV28 CASSAIGQGDQPQHF TGTGCCAGCAGTGCGATAGGACAGGGAGATCAGCCCCAGCATTTT
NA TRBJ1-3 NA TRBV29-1 CSVVSSGNTIYF TGCAGCGTTGTGAGCTCTGGAAACACCATATATTTT
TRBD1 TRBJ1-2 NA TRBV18 CASSAGTAKRGYTF TGTGCCAGCTCAGCTGGGACAGCTAAGAGGGGCTACACCTTC
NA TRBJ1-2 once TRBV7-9 CASSSIAIPYGYTF TGTGCCAGCAGCTCTATAGCAATCCCCTATGGCTACACCTTC
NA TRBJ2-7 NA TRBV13 CASSGGSGAYEQYF TGTGCCAGCAGCGGAGGTAGCGGTGCCTACGAGCAGTACTTC
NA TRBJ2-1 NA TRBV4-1 CASSQEAGVEQFF TGCGCCAGCAGCCAAGAGGCAGGGGTCGAGCAGTTCTTC
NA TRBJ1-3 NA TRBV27 CASSDSGTSFSGNTIYF TGTGCCAGCAGTGACTCCGGGACTTCCTTCTCTGGAAACACCATATATTTT
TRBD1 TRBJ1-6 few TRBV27 CASSFGGTVESPLHF TGTGCCAGCAGTTTTGGGGGGACAGTAGAGTCACCCCTCCACTTT
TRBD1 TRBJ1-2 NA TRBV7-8 CASSLVRGPYYGSYTF TGTGCCAGCAGCTTAGTCAGGGGGCCATATTATGGAAGCTACACCTTC
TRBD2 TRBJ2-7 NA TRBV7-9 CASSSAGVTYEQYF TGTGCCAGCAGCTCAGCGGGAGTAACCTACGAGCAGTACTTC
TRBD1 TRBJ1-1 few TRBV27 CASSPWDRVYTEAFF TGTGCCAGCAGTCCGTGGGACAGAGTTTACACTGAAGCTTTCTTT
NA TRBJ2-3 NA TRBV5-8 CASSKSLARTQDTQYF TGTGCCAGCAGCAAAAGTCTAGCGAGGACACAGGATACGCAGTATTTT
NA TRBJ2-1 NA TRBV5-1 CASSSDGGSYNEQFF TGCGCCAGCAGCTCCGATGGCGGATCCTACAATGAGCAGTTCTTC
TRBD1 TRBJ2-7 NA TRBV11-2 CASSQDRFSEQYF TGTGCCAGCAGCCAGGACAGGTTTAGCGAGCAGTACTTC
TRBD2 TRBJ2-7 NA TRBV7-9 CASSYLAGGPQEQYF TGTGCCAGCAGTTATTTAGCGGGAGGGCCGCAGGAGCAGTACTTC
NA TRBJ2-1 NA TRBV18 CASSAESSYNEQFF TGTGCCAGCTCGGCGGAGAGCTCCTACAATGAGCAGTTCTTC
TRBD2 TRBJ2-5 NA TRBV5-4 CASSPGLAGETQYF TGTGCCAGCAGCCCAGGACTAGCTGGGGAGACCCAGTACTTC
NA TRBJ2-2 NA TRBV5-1 CASSPSYPNTGELFF TGCGCCAGCAGTCCTAGCTACCCGAACACCGGGGAGCTGTTTTTT
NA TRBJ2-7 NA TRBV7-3 CASSLFPVGELGSYEQYF TGTGCCAGCAGCTTATTCCCGGTCGGAGAGCTTGGAAGTTACGAGCAGTACTTC
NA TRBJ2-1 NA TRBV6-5 CASSQGPSNEQFF TGTGCCAGCAGCCAGGGGCCGTCCAATGAGCAGTTCTTC
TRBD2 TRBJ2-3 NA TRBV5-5 CASSLLRASGRWDTQYF TGTGCCAGCAGCTTGTTACGGGCTAGCGGGAGATGGGATACGCAGTATTTT
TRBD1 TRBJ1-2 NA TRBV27 CASSLFPGTGHGYTF TGTGCCAGCAGTTTATTCCCCGGGACAGGTCATGGCTACACCTTC
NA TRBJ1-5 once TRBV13 CASSPGYNQPQHF TGTGCCAGCAGCCCCGGGTACAATCAGCCCCAGCATTTT
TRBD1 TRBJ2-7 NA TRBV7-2 CASSRPGQGSYEQYF TGTGCCAGCAGCCGCCCGGGACAGGGTTCTTACGAGCAGTACTTC
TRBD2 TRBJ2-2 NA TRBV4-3 CASSQDLAGGLTGELFF TGCGCCAGCAGCCAAGATCTAGCGGGGGGGCTCACCGGGGAGCTGTTTTTT
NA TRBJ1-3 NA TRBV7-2 CASSSQGSGNTIYF TGTGCCAGCAGCTCACAGGGCTCTGGAAACACCATATATTTT
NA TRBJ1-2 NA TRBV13 CASSPGLRYGYTF TGTGCCAGCAGCCCCGGGTTGCGCTATGGCTACACCTTC
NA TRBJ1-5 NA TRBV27 CASSHGFNQPQHF TGTGCCAGCAGCCACGGGTTCAATCAGCCCCAGCATTTT
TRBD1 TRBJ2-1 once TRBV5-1 CASSFRQGIYNEQFF TGCGCCAGCAGCTTCCGACAGGGGATCTACAATGAGCAGTTCTTC
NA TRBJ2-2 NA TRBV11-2 CASSWKGAGELFF TGTGCCAGCAGCTGGAAAGGGGCCGGGGAGCTGTTTTTT
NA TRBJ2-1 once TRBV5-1 CASSFDYNDNEQFF TGCGCCAGCAGCTTCGATTACAACGACAATGAGCAGTTCTTC
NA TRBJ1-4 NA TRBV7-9 CASSEGGVKLFF TGTGCCAGCAGCGAGGGAGGGGTTAAACTGTTTTTT
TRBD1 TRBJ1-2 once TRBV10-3 CAISEGTVFSTF TGTGCCATCAGTGAGGGGACAGTCTTTAGCACCTTC
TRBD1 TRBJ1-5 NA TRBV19 CASSSGTGESEPQHF TGTGCCAGTAGTTCCGGGACAGGGGAATCAGAGCCCCAGCATTTT
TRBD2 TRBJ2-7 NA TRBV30 CAWGESVSGRSEYF TGTGCCTGGGGGGAGAGTGTTAGCGGGAGATCCGAGTACTTC
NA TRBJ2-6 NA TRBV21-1 CASSTSGGQSGANVLTF TGTGCCAGCAGCACTAGCGGGGGGCAGTCTGGGGCCAACGTCCTGACTTTC
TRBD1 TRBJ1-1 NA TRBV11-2 CASRRGTGGASTEAFF TGTGCCAGCAGGCGAGGGACAGGGGGCGCGAGCACTGAAGCTTTCTTT
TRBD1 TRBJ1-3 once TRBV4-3 CASSHSARGQVSGNTIYF TGCGCCAGCAGCCATTCAGCCCGAGGACAGGTGTCTGGAAACACCATATATTTT
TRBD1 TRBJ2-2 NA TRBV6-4 CASSTRTGDFAGELFF TGTGCCAGCAGCACCCGGACAGGGGACTTCGCCGGGGAGCTGTTTTTT
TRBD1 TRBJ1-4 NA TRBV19 CASSISPRGRDEKLFF TGTGCCAGTAGTATAAGCCCCAGGGGGCGAGATGAAAAACTGTTTTTT
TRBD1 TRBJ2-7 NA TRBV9 CASSVGQGIYEQYF TGTGCCAGCAGCGTAGGACAGGGCATCTACGAGCAGTACTTC